What follows are 21 T cell receptor beta chains derived from one specimen sequenced in a study of cytomegalovirus exposure and HLA in healthy donors. PCR amplification relied on 60 Vbeta primers (plus 13 Jbeta primers). Profiled with immunoSEQ multiplex PCR; TCRdb holds only in-frame clones, not every one. Of about 130,000 clones listed, about 73% are singletons. The specimen was PBMCs. The receptors shown here come from a woman aged 60 to 75 in good health and CMV-seropositive.

J is TRBJ2-3 and V is TRBV29-1; TRBD1 matches 10 bases. CDR1 is SQVTM, CDR2 ANQGSEA, per germline. CDR3 length: 15 amino acids. Losses at the gene ends were 8 bases for V and 4 bases for J; bases not matched to a gene: 12. CDR3: CSLSGGGQGADTQYF. In DNA form, the CDR3 reads TGCAGCCTCTCGGGAGGCGGACAGGGGGCAGATACGCAGTATTTT.

This chain connects TRBV30 to TRBJ2-3; D is ambiguous. The CDR3 runs to 11 residues. The germline V and J ends were trimmed by 7 bases and 6 bases, with 11 bases remaining between them. CDR1 is GTSNPN, CDR2 SVGIG, per germline (reference sequence). This chain's CDR3 is CASFLRDTQYF. CDR3 in DNA: TGTGCCTCGTTCTTGCGGGATACGCAGTATTTT. Using reference TRBV30 and TRBJ2-3 for the parts outside the CDR3, the full variable domain is SQTIHQWPATLVQPVGSPLSLECTVEGTSNPNLYWYRQAAGRGLQLLFYSVGIGQISSEVPQNLSASRPQDRQFILSSKKLLLSDSGFYLCASFLRDTQYFGPGTRLTVL.

The genes are TRBV4-1 and TRBJ1-2, with TRBD1 identical over 12 bases. J lost 7 bases, V lost 3 bases, and 6 bases had no gene match. The germline V gene encodes CDR1 MGHRA and CDR2 YSYEKL. The CDR3 loop spans 15 amino acids. CDR3 amino acids: CASSQGTGGIGGYTF. CDR3 in DNA: TGCGCCAGCAGCCAGGGGACAGGGGGCATCGGTGGCTACACCTTC.

This chain uses TRBV7-3 with TRBJ2-3, with 7 positions matching TRBD2. From germline, CDR1 is SGHTA and CDR2 FQGTGA. The CDR3 sequence is 13 residues long. V gave up 4 bases and J gave up 4 bases; unmatched junction bases: 2. The CDR3 loop reads CASSSGLSDTQYF. The CDR3 nucleotides are TGTGCCAGCAGCTCGGGACTATCAGATACGCAGTATTTT.

The rearrangement joins TRBV5-4 to TRBJ2-1; possible D gene TRBD1, 6 bases. Trimming removed 4 bases from V and 1 base from J, with 15 bases in between. This CDR3 is 16 amino acids long. CDR1 is SGHNT and CDR2 is YYREEE in the germline V gene (reference sequence). CDR3 in DNA: TGTGCCAGCAGCCCGAACACAGGGAATTCCTACAATGAGCAGTTCTTC. This encodes CASSPNTGNSYNEQFF.

In nucleotides, the CDR3 is TGTGCCAGCAGTTTCCCCCCCAGGGTAAGAAGCAATCAGCCCCAGCATTTT. Amino acid sequence: CASSFPPRVRSNQPQHF. The chain uses TRBV28 and TRBJ1-5; maybe TRBD1 (5 bases). The CDR3 has 17 residues. Trimming stripped 3 bases from V and 1 base from J, with 16 bases between. In germline, CDR1 is MDHEN, CDR2 SYDVKM.

This clone has more than one count but fewer than ten. This chain uses TRBV5-5 with TRBJ1-4; D is possibly TRBD1 (6 bases). Germline V CDR1 and CDR2: SGHKS, YYEKEE (reference sequence). The CDR3 has 13 residues. Trimming pared 0 bases from V and 11 bases from J, leaving 11 bases between. This CDR3 reads CASSLETGGKLFF. The CDR3 DNA follows: TGTGCCAGCAGCTTGGAGACAGGCGGTAAACTGTTTTTT.

This clone was found once. The rearrangement uses TRBV28 and TRBJ1-2; 7 bases match TRBD1. Germline trimming cut 2 bases from V and 4 bases from J; bases unmatched to any gene: 4. The CDR3 is made up of 14 amino acids. Germline lookup yields CDR1 MDHEN and CDR2 SYDVKM. The CDR3 here is CASSLATGVYGYTF. The CDR3 bases are TGTGCCAGCAGTTTAGCTACAGGGGTCTATGGCTACACCTTC.

The genes are TRBV7-9 and TRBJ1-1, with D perhaps matching TRBD1 (6 bases). The V and J ends lost 6 bases and 3 bases respectively, with 14 bases between them. Per the germline V gene, CDR1 is SEHNR and CDR2 is FQNEAQ (reference sequence). CDR3 length equals 14 residues. DNA of the CDR3: TGTGCCAGCAGACCAGGGGAGTGGGACACTGAAGCTTTCTTT. It specifies CASRPGEWDTEAFF. Combining the CDR3 with reference TRBV7-9 and TRBJ1-1 gives the whole variable domain DTGVSQNPRHKITKRGQNVTFRCDPISEHNRLYWYRQTLGQGPEFLTYFQNEAQLEKSRLLSDRFSAERPKGSFSTLEIQRTEQGDSAMYLCASRPGEWDTEAFFGQGTRLTVV.

The V and J genes are TRBV5-1 and TRBJ1-2; D call uncertain. CDR1 SGHRS and CDR2 YFSETQ come from the germline V gene. The CDR3 loop spans 14 amino acids. Trimming took 4 bases from V and 3 from J, leaving 13 bases between them. The DNA for the CDR3 is TGCGCCAGCAGCCGTCGTGGGAGTGACTATGGCTACACCTTC. Protein sequence: CASSRRGSDYGYTF.

V and J are TRBV6-1 and TRBJ2-5, with D perhaps TRBD1 (5 bases). V was pared by 3 bases and J by 12 bases, with 17 bases between. Germline loops: CDR1 MNHNS, CDR2 SASEGT. The CDR3 has 13 amino acids. As DNA, the CDR3 is TGTGCCAGCAGTGACGGACAAGGACGCGTGAAGTACTTC. This sequence encodes CASSDGQGRVKYF.

This clone was seen a handful of times. The chain recombines TRBV4-1 with TRBJ2-1, with 7 bases aligning to TRBD2. Germline V gene lookup returns CDR1 MGHRA and CDR2 YSYEKL. Trimming took 0 bases from V and 6 from J; bases not matched to a gene: 8. This CDR3 contains 16 residues. CDR3 in amino acids: CASSQDGWEGSNEQFF. Written as DNA, the CDR3 is TGCGCCAGCAGCCAAGATGGGTGGGAGGGAAGCAATGAGCAGTTCTTC.

The V gene is TRBV14, the J gene TRBJ2-6; TRBD1 is a possible D gene (6 bases). Trimming removed 4 bases at V and 0 bases at J, with 16 bases between. The length of the CDR3 is 18 residues. Germline-derived CDR1 and CDR2 are SGHDN and FVKESK. CDR3 amino acids: CASSLLGQGHSGANVLTF. The CDR3 DNA is TGTGCCAGCAGCCTTTTAGGGCAGGGGCACTCTGGGGCCAACGTCCTGACTTTC.

This rearrangement joins TRBV5-1 to TRBJ1-1; TRBD1 agrees at 11 bases. CDR3 length: 15 residues. Germline loops: CDR1 SGHRS, CDR2 YFSETQ. V shed 5 bases, J shed 2 bases, and the junction held 5 bases outside the gene matches. The CDR3, as DNA: TGCGCCAGCAGTTCGGGACAGGGGGTAAACACTGAAGCTTTCTTT. Translation: CASSSGQGVNTEAFF. Based on the CDR3 plus reference TRBV5-1 and TRBJ1-1, the full variable domain is KAGVTQTPRYLIKTRGQQVTLSCSPISGHRSVSWYQQTPGQGLQFLFEYFSETQRNKGNFPGRFSGRQFSNSRSEMNVSTLELGDSALYLCASSSGQGVNTEAFFGQGTRLTVV.

The CDR3: CASSPERRTYNEQFF. CDR3 in DNA: TGTGCCAGCAGCCCTGAGCGCCGTACCTACAATGAGCAGTTCTTC. The rearrangement uses TRBV11-1 and TRBJ2-1; D gene unclear. This CDR3 region has 15 residues. V was shortened by 5 bases and J by 2 bases, with 13 bases between the two germline ends. Germline assignment: CDR1 SGHAT and CDR2 FQDESV (reference sequence).

DNA for the CDR3: TGTGCCAGTAGTATCGGACAGATCAATGAGCAGTTCTTC. This codes for CASSIGQINEQFF. This rearrangement joins TRBV19 to TRBJ2-1; weak D call: TRBD1 (6 bases). Trimming cost V 3 bases and J 6 bases, with 9 bases left between them. Germline V lookup: CDR1 LNHDA, CDR2 SQIVND (reference sequence). This CDR3 spans 13 amino acids.

This chain links TRBV5-1 with TRBJ1-4, with TRBD1 identical over 7 bases. With V trimmed by 1 base and J by 1 base, 1 base remained unmatched. Germline assignment: CDR1 SGHRS and CDR2 YFSETQ. This CDR3 is built from 15 residues. In DNA, the CDR3 is TGCGCCAGCAGCTTGTCAGGGGGAACTAATGAAAAACTGTTTTTT. Its translation: CASSLSGGTNEKLFF.

J is TRBJ2-2 and V is TRBV10-3; D is undetermined. V lost 0 bases and J 4 bases, leaving 9 bases between the germline ends. The CDR3 has 15 amino acids. The germline CDR1 and CDR2 sequences are ENHRY and SYGVKD. The CDR3 reads CAISESEATTGELFF. The CDR3 coding sequence is TGTGCCATCAGTGAGTCTGAGGCAACCACCGGGGAGCTGTTTTTT.

The chain carries TRBV14 and TRBJ2-7, with a weak D call TRBD2 (6 bases). Trimming stripped 4 bases from V and 5 bases from J, with 12 bases between. CDR3 length equals 13 residues. Germline V CDR1 and CDR2: SGHDN, FVKESK. The CDR3 coding sequence is TGTGCCAGCAGCCCGGGGGTAGGAGACGAGCAGTACTTC. This sequence encodes CASSPGVGDEQYF.

The chain links TRBV29-1 to TRBJ2-6, with D tentatively TRBD2 (6 bases). The CDR3 contains 15 residues. Germline V gene data show CDR1 as SQVTM and CDR2 as ANQGSEA. With 4 bases removed from V and 4 bases from J, the gap between germline ends came to 14 bases. In DNA form, the CDR3 reads TGCAGCGTTGGGATTGGGGCGGGAGGGGCCAACGTCCTGACTTTC. Amino acids: CSVGIGAGGANVLTF.

The gene calls are TRBV5-1 and TRBJ2-3; 9 positions match TRBD1. After removal of 4 bases from V and 4 bases from J, the junction contained 10 bases not matched to a gene. Germline V gene data show CDR1 as SGHRS and CDR2 as YFSETQ. CDR3 length: 16 amino acids. The CDR3 loop reads CASSPGQGKVSDTQYF. In nucleotides, the CDR3 is TGCGCCAGCAGCCCCGGACAGGGGAAAGTTTCAGATACGCAGTATTTT.